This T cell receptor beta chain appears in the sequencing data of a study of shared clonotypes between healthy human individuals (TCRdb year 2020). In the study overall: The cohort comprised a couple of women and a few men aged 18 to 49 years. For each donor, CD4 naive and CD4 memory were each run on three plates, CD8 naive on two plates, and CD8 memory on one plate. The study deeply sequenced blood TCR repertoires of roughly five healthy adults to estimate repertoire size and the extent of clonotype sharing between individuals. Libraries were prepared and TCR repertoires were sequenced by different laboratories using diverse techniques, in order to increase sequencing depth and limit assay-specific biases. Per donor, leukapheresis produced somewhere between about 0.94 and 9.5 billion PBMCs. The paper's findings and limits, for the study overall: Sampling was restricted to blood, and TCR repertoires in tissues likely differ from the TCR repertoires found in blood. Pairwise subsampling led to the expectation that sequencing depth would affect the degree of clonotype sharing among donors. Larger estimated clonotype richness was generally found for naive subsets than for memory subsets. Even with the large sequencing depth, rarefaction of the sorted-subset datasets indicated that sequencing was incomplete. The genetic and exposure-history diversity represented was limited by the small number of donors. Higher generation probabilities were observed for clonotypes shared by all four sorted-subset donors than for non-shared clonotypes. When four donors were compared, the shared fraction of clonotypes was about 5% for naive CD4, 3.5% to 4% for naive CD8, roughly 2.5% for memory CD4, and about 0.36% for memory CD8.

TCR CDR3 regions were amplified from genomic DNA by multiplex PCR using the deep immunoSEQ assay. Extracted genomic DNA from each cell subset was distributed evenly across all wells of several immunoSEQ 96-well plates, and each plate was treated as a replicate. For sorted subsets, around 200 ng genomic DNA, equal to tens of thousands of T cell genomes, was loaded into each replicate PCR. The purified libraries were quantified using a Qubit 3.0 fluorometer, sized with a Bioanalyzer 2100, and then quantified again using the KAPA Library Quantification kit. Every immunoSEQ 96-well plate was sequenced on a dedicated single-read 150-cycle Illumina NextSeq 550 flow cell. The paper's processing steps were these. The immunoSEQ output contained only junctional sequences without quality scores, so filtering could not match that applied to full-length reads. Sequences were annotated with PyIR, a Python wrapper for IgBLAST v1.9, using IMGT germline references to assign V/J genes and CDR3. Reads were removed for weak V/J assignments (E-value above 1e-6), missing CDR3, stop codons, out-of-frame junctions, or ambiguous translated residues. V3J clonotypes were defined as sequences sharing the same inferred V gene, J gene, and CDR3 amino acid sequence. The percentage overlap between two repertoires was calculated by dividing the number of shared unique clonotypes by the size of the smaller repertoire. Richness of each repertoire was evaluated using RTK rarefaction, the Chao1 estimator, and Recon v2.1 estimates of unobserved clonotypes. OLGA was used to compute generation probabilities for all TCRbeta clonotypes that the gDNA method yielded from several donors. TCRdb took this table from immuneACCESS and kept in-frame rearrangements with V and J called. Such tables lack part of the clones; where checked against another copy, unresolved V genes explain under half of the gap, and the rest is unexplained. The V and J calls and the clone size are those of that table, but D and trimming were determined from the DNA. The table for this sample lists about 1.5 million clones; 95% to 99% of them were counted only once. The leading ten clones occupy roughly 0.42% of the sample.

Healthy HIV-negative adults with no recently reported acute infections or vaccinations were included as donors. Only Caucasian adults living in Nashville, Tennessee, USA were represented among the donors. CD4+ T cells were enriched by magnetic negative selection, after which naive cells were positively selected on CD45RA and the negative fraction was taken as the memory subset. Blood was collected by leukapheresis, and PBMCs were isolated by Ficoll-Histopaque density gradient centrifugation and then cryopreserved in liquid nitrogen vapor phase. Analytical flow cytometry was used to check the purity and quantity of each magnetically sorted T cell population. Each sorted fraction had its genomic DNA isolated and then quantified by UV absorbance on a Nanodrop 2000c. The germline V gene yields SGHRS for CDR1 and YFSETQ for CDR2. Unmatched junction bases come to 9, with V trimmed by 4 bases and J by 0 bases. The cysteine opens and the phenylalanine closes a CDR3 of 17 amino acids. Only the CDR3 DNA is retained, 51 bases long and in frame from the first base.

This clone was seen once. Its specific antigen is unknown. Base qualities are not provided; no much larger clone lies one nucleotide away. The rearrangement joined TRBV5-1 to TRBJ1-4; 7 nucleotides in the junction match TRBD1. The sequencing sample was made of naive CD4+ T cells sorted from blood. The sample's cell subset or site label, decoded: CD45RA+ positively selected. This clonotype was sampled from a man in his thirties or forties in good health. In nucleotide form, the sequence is TGCGCCAGCAGCCCGACAGGGCATCAAGCAACTAATGAAAAACTGTTTTTT. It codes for CASSPTGHQATNEKLFF.